These T cell receptor beta chains were read from a single sample in a study of T cells in Graves' hyperthyroidism and ophthalmopathy. TCRdb processed the multiplex PCR reads anew with MiXCR; each CDR3 protein has one entry. The sample contains 700,000 or so distinct CDR3 sequences, roughly 14% of which appear only once. Sequencing input: blood. These receptors were collected from a woman aged 50 to 65 with Graves' ophthalmopathy. Each CDR3 is given with its conserved first and last residue. Fields, in order: D gene, V gene, J gene, clone size, CDR3 protein, CDR3 DNA. The D gene is left open where the match is weak. Clone size is stated in some rows and not others, as once, few, many or a class when expanded.

d_gene: NA
v_gene: TRBV5-1
j_gene: TRBJ1-1
abundance: NA
CDR3aa: CASSLAGALETEAFF
CDR3nt: TGCGCCAGCAGCTTGGCCGGGGCGCTGGAGACTGAAGCTTTCTTT

d_gene: TRBD2
v_gene: TRBV5-1
j_gene: TRBJ2-7
abundance: many
CDR3aa: CASSQGLADAYEQYF
CDR3nt: TGCGCCAGCAGCCAGGGACTAGCGGACGCCTACGAGCAGTACTTC

d_gene: NA
v_gene: TRBV12-3/TRBV12-4
j_gene: TRBJ1-1
abundance: NA
CDR3aa: CASSYGRYTEAFF
CDR3nt: TGTGCCAGCAGTTATGGCAGGTACACTGAAGCTTTCTTT

d_gene: NA
v_gene: TRBV12-3/TRBV12-4
j_gene: TRBJ1-1
abundance: many
CDR3aa: CASGGGIDTEAFF
CDR3nt: TGTGCCAGCGGGGGGGGAATTGATACTGAAGCTTTCTTT

d_gene: TRBD1
v_gene: TRBV30
j_gene: TRBJ2-6
abundance: NA
CDR3aa: CAWSPRGYSGANVLTF
CDR3nt: TGTGCCTGGAGCCCCAGGGGGTACTCTGGGGCCAACGTCCTGACTTTC

d_gene: NA
v_gene: TRBV7-8
j_gene: TRBJ2-1
abundance: few
CDR3aa: CASTPVGGSYNEQFF
CDR3nt: TGTGCCAGCACCCCTGTCGGGGGCTCCTACAATGAGCAGTTCTTC

d_gene: NA
v_gene: TRBV28
j_gene: TRBJ2-1
abundance: many
CDR3aa: CASRDTSGENYNEQFF
CDR3nt: TGTGCCAGTAGGGACACCAGCGGGGAGAATTACAATGAGCAGTTCTTC

d_gene: NA
v_gene: TRBV20-1
j_gene: TRBJ2-3
abundance: many
CDR3aa: CSARGPHTQYF
CDR3nt: TGCAGTGCTAGGGGACCCCATACGCAGTATTTT

d_gene: NA
v_gene: TRBV20-1
j_gene: TRBJ2-7
abundance: many
CDR3aa: CSASSYYEQYF
CDR3nt: TGCAGTGCTAGCTCATACTACGAGCAGTACTTC

d_gene: NA
v_gene: TRBV3-1
j_gene: TRBJ1-1
abundance: many
CDR3aa: CASSQGGVAFF
CDR3nt: TGTGCCAGCAGCCAGGGAGGGGTAGCTTTCTTT

d_gene: TRBD2
v_gene: TRBV30
j_gene: TRBJ2-7
abundance: many
CDR3aa: CAWSVAGGLYEQYF
CDR3nt: TGTGCCTGGAGTGTAGCGGGAGGCCTCTACGAGCAGTACTTC

d_gene: NA
v_gene: TRBV20-1
j_gene: TRBJ2-7
abundance: NA
CDR3aa: CSARDPADFSYEQYF
CDR3nt: TGCAGTGCTAGAGACCCAGCGGACTTCTCCTACGAGCAGTACTTC

d_gene: TRBD2
v_gene: TRBV7-3
j_gene: TRBJ2-2
abundance: NA
CDR3aa: CASSSTSGLGTGELFF
CDR3nt: TGTGCCAGCAGCTCCACTAGCGGGTTAGGCACCGGGGAGCTGTTTTTT

d_gene: TRBD1
v_gene: TRBV7-8
j_gene: TRBJ1-6
abundance: many
CDR3aa: CASSDGTGLSSPLHF
CDR3nt: TGTGCCAGCAGCGACGGGACAGGGTTATCCTCACCCCTCCACTTT

d_gene: NA
v_gene: TRBV2
j_gene: TRBJ1-1
abundance: many
CDR3aa: CASSFRGNEAFF
CDR3nt: TGTGCCAGCAGCTTTAGGGGGAATGAAGCTTTCTTT

d_gene: NA
v_gene: TRBV6-1
j_gene: TRBJ2-5
abundance: NA
CDR3aa: CASRLARQETQYF
CDR3nt: TGTGCCAGCAGGTTGGCCAGGCAAGAGACCCAGTACTTC

d_gene: NA
v_gene: TRBV6-2/TRBV6-3
j_gene: TRBJ2-7
abundance: many
CDR3aa: CASTRTVGTYEQYF
CDR3nt: TGTGCCAGCACCCGGACGGTGGGAACTTACGAGCAGTACTTC

d_gene: NA
v_gene: TRBV24-1
j_gene: TRBJ2-1
abundance: many
CDR3aa: CATSFRNEQFF
CDR3nt: TGTGCCACCAGTTTCAGAAATGAGCAGTTCTTC

d_gene: TRBD2
v_gene: TRBV28
j_gene: TRBJ2-7
abundance: many
CDR3aa: CASSERTSHFYEQYF
CDR3nt: TGTGCCAGCAGCGAAAGGACTAGTCACTTTTACGAGCAGTACTTC

d_gene: NA
v_gene: TRBV7-9
j_gene: TRBJ2-2
abundance: many
CDR3aa: CASSSGHVTNTGELFF
CDR3nt: TGTGCCAGCAGCTCGGGACACGTAACGAACACCGGGGAGCTGTTTTTT

d_gene: TRBD2
v_gene: TRBV12-3/TRBV12-4
j_gene: TRBJ2-1
abundance: many
CDR3aa: CASSFGSGRAYNEQFF
CDR3nt: TGTGCCAGCAGTTTTGGTAGCGGGAGGGCCTACAATGAGCAGTTCTTC

d_gene: TRBD1
v_gene: TRBV7-2
j_gene: TRBJ1-5
abundance: NA
CDR3aa: CASSYDRVSNQPQHF
CDR3nt: TGTGCCAGCAGCTACGACAGGGTTAGCAATCAGCCCCAGCATTTT

d_gene: NA
v_gene: TRBV29-1
j_gene: TRBJ1-1
abundance: few
CDR3aa: CSVWRGVEAFF
CDR3nt: TGCAGCGTTTGGAGGGGGGTTGAAGCTTTCTTT